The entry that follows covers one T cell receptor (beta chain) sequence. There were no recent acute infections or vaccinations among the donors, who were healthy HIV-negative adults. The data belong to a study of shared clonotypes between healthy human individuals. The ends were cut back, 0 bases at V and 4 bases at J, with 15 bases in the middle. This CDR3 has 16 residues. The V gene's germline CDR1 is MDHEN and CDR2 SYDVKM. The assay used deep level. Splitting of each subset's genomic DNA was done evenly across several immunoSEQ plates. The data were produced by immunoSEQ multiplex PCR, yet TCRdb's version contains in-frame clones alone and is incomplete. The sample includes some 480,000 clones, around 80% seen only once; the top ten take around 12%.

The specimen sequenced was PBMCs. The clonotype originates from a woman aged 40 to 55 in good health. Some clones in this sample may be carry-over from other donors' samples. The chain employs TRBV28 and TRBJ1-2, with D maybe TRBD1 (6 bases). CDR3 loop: CASSLWGARAGYGYTF. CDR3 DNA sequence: TGTGCCAGCAGTTTATGGGGGGCCAGGGCAGGCTATGGCTACACCTTC.